One sample yielded the 2 T cell receptor beta chains listed below, sequenced in a study of CD8 T cells in Susac syndrome. Random hexamers were used to reverse transcribe 0.5 to 1 ug of RNA. TCRdb reanalysed the immunoSEQ multiplex PCR reads using MiXCR and keeps one entry per CDR3 protein. The sample holds approximately 120,000 distinct CDR3 sequences, around 91% seen once. Sequenced material: CD8+ T cells from PBMCs. The origin of the receptors is a human donor with multiple sclerosis.

The gene calls are TRBV27 and TRBJ2-1; D remains unclear. This CDR3 contains 13 residues. V gave up 7 bases and J gave up 3 bases, with 10 bases separating them. CDR1 and CDR2 from the germline V gene are MNHEY and SMNVEV (reference sequence). The CDR3 DNA reads as TGTGCCAGCACAGGCGGATTCTACAATGAGCAGTTCTTC. Translated: CASTGGFYNEQFF.

In its sample, this clonotype was seen once. This chain's CDR3 is CASSLMGQYQETQYF. CDR3 sequence (DNA): TGCGCCAGCAGCTTAATGGGACAGTACCAAGAGACCCAGTACTTC. V usage is TRBV5-1 and J usage is TRBJ2-5; 7 nucleotides match TRBD1. This CDR3 is 15 amino acids long. CDR1 SGHRS and CDR2 YFSETQ come from the germline V gene. V gave up 2 bases and J gave up 0 bases; unmatched junction bases: 4.